This is a list of T cell receptor beta chains from one sample in a study of cytomegalovirus exposure and HLA in healthy donors. The repertoire was sequenced with immunoSEQ multiplex PCR; TCRdb's copy has only in-frame clones and lacks some. Here the sample spans about 170,000 clones, 65% to 85% being singletons. Sequencing was carried out using PBMCs. All receptors derive from a woman in her forties or fifties in good health and CMV-seropositive. Both conserved end residues are part of each CDR3. A D gene is named only where the DNA matches it firmly. Size tells how often a clone was seen (once, few, many) or the class of an expanded clone, and some rows leave it out.

D | J | V | size | DNA | CDR3
. | TRBJ1-2 | TRBV2 | . | TGTGCCAGCAGTGTTGGGCAGCCGAACCTCAGCTACACCTTC | CASSVGQPNLSYTF
TRBD1 | TRBJ1-1 | TRBV27 | once | TGTGCCAGCAGTTTATCGAAGGACAGGGAAGCTTTCTTT | CASSLSKDREAFF
. | TRBJ1-4 | TRBV18 | . | TGTGCCAGCTCACTATATGTGGCAGTGGGAGAGGATGAAAAACTGTTTTTT | CASSLYVAVGEDEKLFF
. | TRBJ1-1 | TRBV7-2 | few | TGTGCCAGCAGCCCTAGCGAGGGCTATACTGAAGCTTTCTTT | CASSPSEGYTEAFF
. | TRBJ1-1 | TRBV2 | . | TGTGCCAGCGTCCAGGGCACTGAAGCTTTCTTT | CASVQGTEAFF
TRBD1 | TRBJ1-4 | TRBV19 | . | TGTGCCAGTAGTCCCCTGGACAGGGGAGATGAAAAACTGTTTTTT | CASSPLDRGDEKLFF
TRBD1 | TRBJ1-1 | TRBV7-2 | . | TGTGCCAGCAGCTTCTCAGGGGGTCTCACTGAAGCTTTCTTT | CASSFSGGLTEAFF
. | TRBJ2-7 | TRBV5-6 | . | TGTGCCAGCAGCCCTAGCTCCTACGAGCAGTACTTC | CASSPSSYEQYF
. | TRBJ2-1 | TRBV9 | few | TGTGCCAGCAGCCCTAGTGAGGGGGGGAATGAGCAGTTCTTC | CASSPSEGGNEQFF
. | TRBJ1-5 | TRBV19 | . | TGTGCCAGTGCGGGGGGGGCTGGCAATCAGCCCCAGCATTTT | CASAGGAGNQPQHF
. | TRBJ2-1 | TRBV29-1 | . | TGCAGCGTTGACTATAATGAGCAGTTCTTC | CSVDYNEQFF
. | TRBJ1-1 | TRBV29-1 | . | TGCAGCGTTGAAAACAGGGCGAACACTGAAGCTTTCTTT | CSVENRANTEAFF
TRBD2 | TRBJ2-1 | TRBV27 | . | TGTGCCAGCAGTCCTGATCCACTTAACGCCATGAGCGGGGGGGCCAGGGAGCAGTTCTTC | CASSPDPLNAMSGGAREQFF
TRBD1 | TRBJ1-1 | TRBV6-1 | . | TGTGCCAGCAGTGAATCTGGTTCGGGAGCAGGGGGTTGGACTGAAGCTTTCTTT | CASSESGSGAGGWTEAFF
. | TRBJ1-1 | TRBV5-1 | . | TGCGCCAGCAGCCAAAGAACAGGGTTTGGGTCTGAAGCTTTCTTT | CASSQRTGFGSEAFF
TRBD1 | TRBJ1-1 | TRBV25-1 | . | TGTGCCAGCAGTGGTAACAGGGGGCCCACTGAAGCTTTCTTT | CASSGNRGPTEAFF
. | TRBJ2-2 | TRBV5-1 | . | TGCGCCAGCAGCTTGGGGACGGGAGTTAAAACGAACACCGGGGAGCTGTTTTTT | CASSLGTGVKTNTGELFF
TRBD1 | TRBJ1-2 | TRBV19 | . | TGTGCCAGTTGGGACAGGTCGGGAGTCTCTGGCTACACCTTC | CASWDRSGVSGYTF
. | TRBJ1-3 | TRBV30 | . | TGTGCCTGGAGTTTGGGGCTCTCCTCTGGAAACACCATATATTTT | CAWSLGLSSGNTIYF
TRBD1 | TRBJ1-5 | TRBV6-1 | once | TGTGCCAGCAGAGCAGGGGGCGCGGGGCAGCCCCAGCATTTT | CASRAGGAGQPQHF
TRBD2 | TRBJ2-3 | TRBV10-3 | . | TGTGCCATCAGTGGGTTCACTAGCGGGGGGCGCACAGATACGCAGTATTTT | CAISGFTSGGRTDTQYF
TRBD1 | TRBJ1-6 | TRBV2 | . | TGTGCCAGCAGTGAGGACAGGGCTCTCCACTTT | CASSEDRALHF
TRBD1 | TRBJ1-2 | TRBV10-3 | . | TGTGCCATCAGTGAAGCACAGGACAGGGGGGCTGGCTACACCTTC | CAISEAQDRGAGYTF
TRBD2 | TRBJ2-5 | TRBV5-1 | once | TGCGCCAGCAGCTTGGCCCTGCTAGCGGGGGGCGGGCAGACCCAGTACTTC | CASSLALLAGGGQTQYF
TRBD2 | TRBJ2-1 | TRBV27 | once | TGTGCCAGCAGTGGGGGGGGTAATGAGCAGTTCTTC | CASSGGGNEQFF
. | TRBJ2-2 | TRBV7-6 | few | TGTGCCAGCAGCTTAGAGGGTTCTTTACGGGGCGGGGAGCTGTTTTTT | CASSLEGSLRGGELFF
TRBD1 | TRBJ1-5 | TRBV5-6 | . | TGTGCCAGCAGCACCTCCCGGACAGGGGGTTGGCGTCAGCCCCAGCATTTT | CASSTSRTGGWRQPQHF
. | TRBJ1-1 | TRBV5-6 | . | TGTGCCAGCAGCTTCGTAGAGACAGCCACTGAAGCTTTCTTT | CASSFVETATEAFF
TRBD2 | TRBJ2-3 | TRBV13 | few | TGTGCCAGCTTCCCACCGACTAGCGGGGGTGGGACGCAGTATTTT | CASFPPTSGGGTQYF
. | TRBJ1-3 | TRBV10-2 | . | TGCGCCAGCAAAACGGGGGGTACTGGAAACACCATATATTTT | CASKTGGTGNTIYF
TRBD1 | TRBJ1-5 | TRBV19 | . | TGTGCCAGTAGTGCTACAGGGGGCGGCTATCAGCCCCAGCATTTT | CASSATGGGYQPQHF
TRBD1 | TRBJ1-2 | TRBV6-5 | . | TGTGCCAGCAGTTACTCGGGACAGGGGATTAAGAGCTACACCTTC | CASSYSGQGIKSYTF
TRBD1 | TRBJ2-1 | TRBV5-1 | few | TGCGCCAGCAGAACCGGGACAGGGGGCTCGAGTGAGCAGTTCTTC | CASRTGTGGSSEQFF
TRBD1 | TRBJ2-3 | TRBV11-2 | . | TGTGCCAGCAGCTTAGGAGGGGGCGCAGGAGATACGCAGTATTTT | CASSLGGGAGDTQYF
TRBD1 | TRBJ1-1 | TRBV5-8 | . | TGTGCCAGCAGCTTGGGAGACAGGGGGGACACTGAAGCTTTCTTT | CASSLGDRGDTEAFF
TRBD2 | TRBJ2-7 | TRBV6-5 | . | TGTGCCAGCAGTACCTCGGCGCGGGGGGACTACGAGCAGTACTTC | CASSTSARGDYEQYF
TRBD2 | TRBJ2-5 | TRBV5-6 | . | TGTGCCAGCAGCTCCACCGGGACTAAGCAAGAGACCCAGTACTTC | CASSSTGTKQETQYF
TRBD1 | TRBJ2-3 | TRBV7-9 | . | TGTGCCAGCAGCCGGACAGGGGCAGATACGCAGTATTTT | CASSRTGADTQYF
TRBD2 | TRBJ2-3 | TRBV5-1 | . | TGCGCCAGCAGCGTGATAAGCGGGGGGGCCAAAGATACGCAGTATTTT | CASSVISGGAKDTQYF
. | TRBJ1-2 | TRBV2 | . | TGTGCCAGCAGTGGGACAGCGACAACCTATGGCTACACCTTC | CASSGTATTYGYTF
. | TRBJ2-7 | TRBV7-9 | . | TGTGCCAGCGTCAACGCTAAGTACGAGCAGTACTTC | CASVNAKYEQYF
TRBD2 | TRBJ2-1 | TRBV6-6 | . | TGTGCCACCGGGGAGCGGGGGGGCCTCAATGAGCAGTTCTTC | CATGERGGLNEQFF
. | TRBJ2-5 | TRBV9 | . | TGTGCCAGCAGCATCGGGGGTCGCCGTACAGAGACCCAGTACTTC | CASSIGGRRTETQYF
TRBD2 | TRBJ2-1 | TRBV18 | . | TGTGCCAGCTCACCTTTACTAGCGGGGGTACCTTGGGAGCAGTTCTTC | CASSPLLAGVPWEQFF
TRBD1 | TRBJ1-2 | TRBV9 | few | TGTGCCAGCAGCGTAGCTCCCGGGACAGCTAACTATGGCTACACCTTC | CASSVAPGTANYGYTF
TRBD2 | TRBJ2-5 | TRBV4-1 | . | TGCGCCAGCAGCCAAGATTGGGGAGGGGAGGAAGAGACCCAGTACTTC | CASSQDWGGEEETQYF
. | TRBJ1-2 | TRBV18 | . | TGTGCCAGCTCACCCCCAGGCGCAGGGCAGGGCTATGGCTACACCTTC | CASSPPGAGQGYGYTF
TRBD2 | TRBJ2-7 | TRBV30 | . | TGTGCCTGGAGTGGGGGCGGGGGGTCTGGCGAGCAGTACTTC | CAWSGGGGSGEQYF
. | TRBJ1-2 | TRBV29-1 | . | TGCAGCGTTGAACAGGGACTTGATGGCTACACCTTC | CSVEQGLDGYTF
. | TRBJ1-4 | TRBV29-1 | . | TGCAGCGTTGGTGGACAAAGTAATGAAAAACTGTCTTTT | CSVGGQSNEKLSF
. | TRBJ1-1 | TRBV6-5 | once | TGTGCCAGCAGGGCCGAACGCGTGGGGGGCACTGAAGCTTTCTTT | CASRAERVGGTEAFF
TRBD1 | TRBJ2-7 | TRBV7-8 | . | TGTGCCAGCAGCTTAGCCATTGCAGGGGGCCGCTCCTACGAGCAGTACTTC | CASSLAIAGGRSYEQYF